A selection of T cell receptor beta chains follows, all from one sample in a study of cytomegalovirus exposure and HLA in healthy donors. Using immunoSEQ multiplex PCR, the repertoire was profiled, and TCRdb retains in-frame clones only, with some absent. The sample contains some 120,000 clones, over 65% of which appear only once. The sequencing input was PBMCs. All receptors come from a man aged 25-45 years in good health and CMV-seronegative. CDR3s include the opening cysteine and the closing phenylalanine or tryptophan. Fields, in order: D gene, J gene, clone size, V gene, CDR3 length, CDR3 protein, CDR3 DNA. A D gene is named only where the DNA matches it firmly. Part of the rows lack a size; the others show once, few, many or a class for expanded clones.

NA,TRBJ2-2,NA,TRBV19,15,CASSIGGQNTGELFF,TGTGCCAGTAGTATCGGCGGGCAGAACACCGGGGAGCTGTTTTTT
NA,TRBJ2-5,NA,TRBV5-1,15,CASSLSVGGQETQYF,TGCGCCAGCAGCTTGTCTGTGGGAGGCCAAGAGACCCAGTACTTC
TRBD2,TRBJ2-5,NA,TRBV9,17,CASSEGTSGRGQETQYF,TGTGCCAGCAGCGAGGGGACTAGCGGGAGGGGACAAGAGACCCAGTACTTC
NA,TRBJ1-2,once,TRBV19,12,CASNTGLYGYTF,TGTGCCAGTAATACAGGTCTATATGGCTACACCTTC
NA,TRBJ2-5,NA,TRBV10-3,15,CAISESKGEGETQYF,TGTGCCATCAGTGAGTCGAAGGGGGAAGGAGAGACCCAGTACTTC
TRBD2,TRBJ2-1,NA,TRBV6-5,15,CASSFRLAEGNEQFF,TGTGCCAGCAGTTTTCGACTAGCGGAGGGGAATGAGCAGTTCTTC
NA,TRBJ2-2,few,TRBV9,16,CASSVQTEGIAGELFF,TGTGCCAGCAGCGTCCAAACCGAGGGAATCGCCGGGGAGCTGTTTTTT
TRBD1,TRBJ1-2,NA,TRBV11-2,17,CASSFHSGRTGMYGYTF,TGTGCCAGCAGCTTCCACTCAGGCCGGACAGGGATGTATGGCTACACCTTC
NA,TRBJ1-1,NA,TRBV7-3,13,CASSFQESTEAFF,TGTGCCAGCAGCTTTCAGGAAAGCACTGAAGCTTTCTTT
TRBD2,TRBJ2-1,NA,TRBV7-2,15,CASSLRTSRALEQFF,TGTGCCAGCAGCTTACGGACTAGTAGGGCCTTGGAGCAGTTCTTC
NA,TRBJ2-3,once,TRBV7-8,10,CASSLDTQYF,TGTGCCAGCAGCCTGGATACGCAGTATTTT
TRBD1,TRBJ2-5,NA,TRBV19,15,CASSLMTGIQETQYF,TGTGCCAGTAGTCTGATGACAGGGATACAAGAGACCCAGTACTTC
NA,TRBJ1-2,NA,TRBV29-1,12,CSVGGPSVGYTF,TGCAGCGTTGGCGGTCCTTCAGTTGGGTACACCTTC
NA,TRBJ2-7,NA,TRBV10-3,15,CAISESGGADYEQYF,TGTGCCATCAGTGAGTCCGGGGGTGCGGACTACGAGCAGTACTTC
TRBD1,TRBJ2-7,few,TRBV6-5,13,CASRGTALYEQYF,TGTGCCAGCAGAGGGACAGCACTCTACGAGCAGTACTTC
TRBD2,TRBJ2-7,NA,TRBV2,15,CASTPRSGSSYEQYF,TGTGCCAGCACTCCTCGGAGCGGGAGCTCCTACGAGCAGTACTTC
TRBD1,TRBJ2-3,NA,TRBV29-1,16,CSVGGTGTGGTDTQYF,TGCAGCGTTGGGGGTACCGGGACAGGAGGCACAGATACGCAGTATTTT
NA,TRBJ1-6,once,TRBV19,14,CASSTTSDTSPLHF,TGTGCCAGTAGCACCACCTCGGACACGTCACCCCTCCACTTT
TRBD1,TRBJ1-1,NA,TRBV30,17,CAWSGGDRGSGGTEAFF,TGTGCCTGGAGTGGAGGGGACAGGGGATCGGGAGGCACTGAAGCTTTCTTT
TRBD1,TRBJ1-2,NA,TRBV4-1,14,CASYSGQGDYGYTF,TGCGCCAGCTACTCGGGGCAGGGGGACTATGGCTACACCTTC
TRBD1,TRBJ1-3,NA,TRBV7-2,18,CASSFTGAAGGSGNTIYF,TGTGCCAGCAGCTTCACAGGGGCCGCTGGGGGCTCTGGAAACACCATATATTTT
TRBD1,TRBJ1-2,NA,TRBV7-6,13,CASSSTGEGGYTF,TGTGCCAGCAGCTCGACAGGGGAGGGTGGCTACACCTTC
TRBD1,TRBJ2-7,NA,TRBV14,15,CASSHLPGQGNEQYF,TGTGCCAGCAGCCACTTACCGGGACAGGGGAACGAGCAGTACTTC
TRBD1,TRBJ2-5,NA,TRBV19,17,CASSIAPPGQGVETQYF,TGTGCCAGTAGTATAGCCCCACCGGGACAGGGGGTTGAGACCCAGTACTTC
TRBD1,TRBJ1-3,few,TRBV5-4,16,CASSLNTGQGGNTIYF,TGTGCCAGCAGCTTGAACACGGGACAGGGTGGAAACACCATATATTTT
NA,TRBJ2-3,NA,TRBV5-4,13,CASSLTGPDTQYF,TGTGCCAGCAGCTTAACAGGGCCAGATACGCAGTATTTT
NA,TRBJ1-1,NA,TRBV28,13,CASSGQPNTEAFF,TGTGCCAGCAGTGGACAGCCCAACACTGAAGCTTTCTTT
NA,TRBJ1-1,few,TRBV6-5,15,CASSYSETANTEAFF,TGTGCCAGCAGTTACTCGGAAACAGCCAACACTGAAGCTTTCTTT
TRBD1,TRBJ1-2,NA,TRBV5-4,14,CASSPGGTGDGYTF,TGTGCCAGCAGCCCGGGTGGGACAGGGGATGGCTACACCTTC
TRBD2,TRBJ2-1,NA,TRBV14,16,CASSQESGRRGYEQFF,TGTGCCAGCAGCCAGGAAAGCGGGAGGCGGGGCTATGAGCAGTTCTTC
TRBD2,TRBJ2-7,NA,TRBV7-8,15,CASSLPGLAGAEQYF,TGTGCCAGCAGCTTACCCGGACTAGCGGGAGCCGAGCAGTACTTC
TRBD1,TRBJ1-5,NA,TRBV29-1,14,CSVMTGGSNQPQHF,TGCAGCGTTATGACAGGGGGAAGCAATCAGCCCCAGCATTTT
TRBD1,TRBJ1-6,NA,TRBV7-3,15,CASSQGGTGNSPLHF,TGTGCCAGCAGCCAAGGGGGGACAGGCAATTCACCCCTCCACTTT
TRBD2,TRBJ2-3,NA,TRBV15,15,CATSRDPGLEATQYF,TGTGCCACCAGCAGAGATCCGGGACTAGAGGCTACGCAGTATTTT
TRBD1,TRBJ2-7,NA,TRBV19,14,CASSWGQGPYEQYF,TGTGCCAGTTCCTGGGGACAGGGGCCCTACGAGCAGTACTTC
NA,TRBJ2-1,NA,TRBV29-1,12,CSACPGYNEQFF,TGCAGCGCGTGCCCGGGCTACAATGAGCAGTTCTTC
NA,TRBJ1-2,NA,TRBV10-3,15,CAISDPRAPGYGYTF,TGTGCCATCAGTGATCCGAGGGCCCCGGGGTATGGCTACACCTTC
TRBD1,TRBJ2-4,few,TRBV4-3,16,CASSHQGGQGPNIQYF,TGCGCCAGCAGCCATCAAGGGGGACAGGGGCCGAACATTCAGTACTTC
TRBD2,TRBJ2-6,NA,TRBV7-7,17,CASSRPASGSGANVLTF,TGTGCCAGCAGCAGACCAGCTAGCGGGAGCGGGGCCAACGTCCTGACTTTC
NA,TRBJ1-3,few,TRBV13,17,CASSSTLDSRSGNTIYF,TGTGCCAGCAGCTCTACTTTAGACAGTCGCTCTGGAAACACCATATATTTT
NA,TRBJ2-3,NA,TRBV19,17,CASSILPGRSSTDTQYF,TGTGCCAGTAGTATCCTTCCCGGGAGATCGAGCACAGATACGCAGTATTTT